A single sample is the source of the 8 T cell receptor beta chains below, sequenced in a study of blood T cell repertoires in COVID-19 (dated by TCRdb to about 2020). Library preparation used the immunoSEQ multiplex PCR assay. TCRdb carries this immuneACCESS record with in-frame sequences only. Its versions omit some clonotypes, under half of them owing to an unresolved V gene in the studies checked, with the rest unexplained. The table for this sample lists about 390,000 clones; approximately 87% of them were counted only once. Roughly a tenth of the sample belongs to the ten largest clones. Sequenced sample: PBMCs or T cells enriched from blood (not recorded which). These receptors were collected from a woman aged 45-65 years who had recovered from COVID-19.

In the case of this clone: The identical CDR3 is also encoded by other nucleotide sequences in the sample. The chain joins TRBV7-2 to TRBJ2-7; TRBD2 matches 9 bases. Germline loops: CDR1 SGHTA, CDR2 FQGNSA. V lost 1 base and J lost 0; bases outside the gene matches: 1. CDR3 size: 15 residues. The CDR3 protein is CASSLGSGGSYEQYF. CDR3 DNA sequence: TGTGCCAGCAGCTTAGGTAGCGGGGGCTCCTACGAGCAGTACTTC. Using reference TRBV7-2 and TRBJ2-7 for the parts outside the CDR3, the full variable domain is GAGVSQSPSNKVTEKGKDVELRCDPISGHTALYWYRQSLGQGLEFLIYFQGNSAPDKSGLPSDRFSAERTGGSVSTLTIQRTQQEDSAVYLCASSLGSGGSYEQYFGPGTRLTVT.

In this sample, this clone turned up a few times. The chain links TRBV18 to TRBJ1-6; the match to TRBD1 covers 7 bases. V trimming: 5 bases; J trimming: 10 bases; junction bases outside the gene matches: 8. The germline gives CDR1 KGHSH, CDR2 LQKENI. This CDR3 is built from 14 residues. CDR3 residues: CASSRRQGESPLHF. CDR3 bases: TGTGCCAGCTCAAGGCGACAGGGAGAGTCACCCCTCCACTTT.

The chain links TRBV7-9 to TRBJ1-5, with 10 bases matching TRBD1. Germline V lookup: CDR1 SEHNR, CDR2 FQNEAQ (reference sequence). After removal of 5 bases from V and 0 bases from J, the junction contained 1 base not matched to a gene. CDR3 length: 15 residues. The CDR3 sequence: CASSGTGVSNQPQHF. CDR3 in DNA: TGTGCCAGCAGCGGGACAGGGGTTAGCAATCAGCCCCAGCATTTT.

This clone has a handful of counts. Other DNA sequences in this sample translate to the same CDR3. The chain has TRBV27 and TRBJ1-5, with 7 bases identical to TRBD1. The CDR3 is made up of 14 amino acids. CDR1 is MNHEY and CDR2 is SMNVEV in the germline V gene (reference sequence). V was clipped by 3 bases and J by 2 bases; unmatched bases: 1. In nucleotides, the CDR3 is TGTGCCAGCAGTTTCGGACAGGGCAATCAGCCCCAGCATTTT. Translated: CASSFGQGNQPQHF.

V is TRBV30 and J is TRBJ1-3, with D perhaps matching TRBD1 (5 bases). CDR3 size: 17 residues. Germline assignment: CDR1 GTSNPN and CDR2 SVGIG (reference sequence). Deletions cut 0 bases from V and 0 bases from J, with 15 bases between. The CDR3 DNA reads TGTGCCTGGAGTGTATACCGGGACTGGGACTCTGGAAACACCATATATTTT. Protein sequence: CAWSVYRDWDSGNTIYF. The full variable domain, rest sourced from reference TRBV30 and TRBJ1-3, is SQTIHQWPATLVQPVGSPLSLECTVEGTSNPNLYWYRQAAGRGLQLLFYSVGIGQISSEVPQNLSASRPQDRQFILSSKKLLLSDSGFYLCAWSVYRDWDSGNTIYFGEGSWLTVV.

The chain carries TRBV3-1 (or the pseudogene TRBV3-2) and TRBJ2-7; 7 positions match TRBD2. The CDR3 length is 16 residues. V shed 4 bases and J 5 bases; nucleotides not matched to a gene: 14. Germline CDR1 LGHDT, CDR2 YNNKEL (reference sequence). CDR3 nucleotides: TGTGCCAGCAGCCCCCGGGGAGGGGCTGGTCTGAACGAGCAGTACTTC. It translates to CASSPRGGAGLNEQYF.

The chain has TRBV7-2 and TRBJ1-2; D ambiguous. CDR3 size: 14 residues. CDR1 and CDR2 (germline): SGHTA, FQGNSA. Deletions cut 1 base from V and 7 bases from J, with 13 bases between. Written as DNA, the CDR3 is TGTGCCAGCAGCTTAGATGTAGCCCTGGCTGGCTACACCTTC. This translates into CASSLDVALAGYTF.

The CDR3 DNA is TGTGCCAGCAGTCCTTCGGGGGGTCCGCTTTATGGCTACACCTTC. It translates to CASSPSGGPLYGYTF. The chain recombines TRBV6-5 with TRBJ1-2, with D possibly matching TRBD1 (5 bases). Between the trimmed V and J ends, which lost 5 bases and 5 bases, there was a span of 18 bases. CDR3 length: 15 residues. Germline lookup yields CDR1 MNHEY and CDR2 SVGAGI.